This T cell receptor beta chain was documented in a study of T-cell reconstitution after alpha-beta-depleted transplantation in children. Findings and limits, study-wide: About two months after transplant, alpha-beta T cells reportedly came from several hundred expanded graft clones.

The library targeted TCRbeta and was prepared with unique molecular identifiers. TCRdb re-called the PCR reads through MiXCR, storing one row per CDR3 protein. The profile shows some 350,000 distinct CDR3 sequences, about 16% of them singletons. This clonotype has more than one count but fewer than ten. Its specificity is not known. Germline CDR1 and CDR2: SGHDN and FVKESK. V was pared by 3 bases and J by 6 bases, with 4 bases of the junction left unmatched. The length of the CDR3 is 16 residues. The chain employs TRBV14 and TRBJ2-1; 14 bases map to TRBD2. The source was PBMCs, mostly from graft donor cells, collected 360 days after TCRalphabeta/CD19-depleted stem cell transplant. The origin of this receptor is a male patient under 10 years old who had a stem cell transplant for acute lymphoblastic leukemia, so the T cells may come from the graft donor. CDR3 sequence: CASSQRLAGGINEQFF. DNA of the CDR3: TGTGCCAGCAGCCAGCGACTAGCGGGAGGGATCAATGAGCAGTTCTTC. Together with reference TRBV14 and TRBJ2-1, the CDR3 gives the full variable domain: EAGVTQFPSHSVIEKGQTVTLRCDPISGHDNLYWYRRVMGKEIKFLLHFVKESKQDESGMPNNRFLAERTGGTYSTLKVQPAELEDSGVYFCASSQRLAGGINEQFFGPGTRLTVL.